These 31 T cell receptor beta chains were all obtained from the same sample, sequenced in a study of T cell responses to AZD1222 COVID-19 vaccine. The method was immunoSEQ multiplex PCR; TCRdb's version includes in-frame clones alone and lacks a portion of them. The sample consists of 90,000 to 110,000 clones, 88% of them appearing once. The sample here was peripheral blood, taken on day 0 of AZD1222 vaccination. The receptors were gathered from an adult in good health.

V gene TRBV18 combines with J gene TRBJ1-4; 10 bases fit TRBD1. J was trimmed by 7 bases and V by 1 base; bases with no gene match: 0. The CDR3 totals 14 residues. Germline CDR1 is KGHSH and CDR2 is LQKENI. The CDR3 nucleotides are TGTGCCAGCTCACCACGGACAGGGGGTGAAAAACTGTTTTTT. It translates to CASSPRTGGEKLFF.

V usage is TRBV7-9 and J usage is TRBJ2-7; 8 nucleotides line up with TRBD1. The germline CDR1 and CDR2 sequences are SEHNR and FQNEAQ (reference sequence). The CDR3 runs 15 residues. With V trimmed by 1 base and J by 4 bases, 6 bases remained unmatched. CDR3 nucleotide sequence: TGTGCCAGCAGCTTAGTTTGGGACAGGCATTACGAGCAGTACTTC. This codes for CASSLVWDRHYEQYF.

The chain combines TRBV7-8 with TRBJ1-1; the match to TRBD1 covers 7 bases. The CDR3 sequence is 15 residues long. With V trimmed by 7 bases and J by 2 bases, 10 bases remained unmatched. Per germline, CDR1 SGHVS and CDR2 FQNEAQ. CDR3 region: CASNRQGRFNTEAFF. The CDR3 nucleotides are TGTGCCAGCAACCGACAGGGTCGCTTCAACACTGAAGCTTTCTTT.

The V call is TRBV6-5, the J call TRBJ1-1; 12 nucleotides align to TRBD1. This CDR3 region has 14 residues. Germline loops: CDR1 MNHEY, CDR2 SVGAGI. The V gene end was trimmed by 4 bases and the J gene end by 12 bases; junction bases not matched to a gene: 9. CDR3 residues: CASSFNRDRGLSFF. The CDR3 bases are TGTGCCAGCAGTTTCAACCGGGACAGGGGGCTATCTTTCTTT.

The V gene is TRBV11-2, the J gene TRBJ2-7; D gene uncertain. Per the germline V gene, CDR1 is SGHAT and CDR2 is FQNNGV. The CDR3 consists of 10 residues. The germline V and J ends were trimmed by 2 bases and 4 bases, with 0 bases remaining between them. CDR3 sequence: CASSLYEQYF. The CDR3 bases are TGTGCCAGCAGCTTATACGAGCAGTACTTC.

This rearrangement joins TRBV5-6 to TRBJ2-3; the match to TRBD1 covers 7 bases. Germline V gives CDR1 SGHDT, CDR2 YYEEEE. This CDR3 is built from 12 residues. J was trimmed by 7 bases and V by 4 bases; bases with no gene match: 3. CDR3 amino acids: CASSRQGYTQYF. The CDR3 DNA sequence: TGTGCCAGCAGCCGACAGGGTTATACGCAGTATTTT. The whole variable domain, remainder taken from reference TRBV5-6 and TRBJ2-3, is DAGVTQSPTHLIKTRGQQVTLRCSPKSGHDTVSWYQQALGQGPQFIFQYYEEEERQRGNFPDRFSGHQFPNYSSELNVNALLLGDSALYLCASSRQGYTQYFGPGTRLTVL.

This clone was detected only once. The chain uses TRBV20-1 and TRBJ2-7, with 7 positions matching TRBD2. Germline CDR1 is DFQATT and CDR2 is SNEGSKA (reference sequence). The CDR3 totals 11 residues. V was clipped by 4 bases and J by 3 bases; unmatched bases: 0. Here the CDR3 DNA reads TGCAGTGCTACGGGGGGCTACGAGCAGTACTTC. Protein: CSATGGYEQYF.

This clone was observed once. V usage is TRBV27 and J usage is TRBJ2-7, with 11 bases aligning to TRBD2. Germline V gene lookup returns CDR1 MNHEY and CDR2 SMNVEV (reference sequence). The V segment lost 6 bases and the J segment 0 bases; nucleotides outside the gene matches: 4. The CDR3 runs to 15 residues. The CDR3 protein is CASSFSGRASYEQYF. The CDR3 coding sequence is TGTGCCAGCAGCTTTAGCGGGAGGGCCTCCTACGAGCAGTACTTC.

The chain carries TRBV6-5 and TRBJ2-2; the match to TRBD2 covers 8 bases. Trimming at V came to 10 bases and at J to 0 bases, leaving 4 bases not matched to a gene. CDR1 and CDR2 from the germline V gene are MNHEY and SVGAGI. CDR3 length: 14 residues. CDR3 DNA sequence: TGTGCCACGCTTAGCGGGGCGAACACCGGGGAGCTGTTTTTT. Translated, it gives CATLSGANTGELFF.

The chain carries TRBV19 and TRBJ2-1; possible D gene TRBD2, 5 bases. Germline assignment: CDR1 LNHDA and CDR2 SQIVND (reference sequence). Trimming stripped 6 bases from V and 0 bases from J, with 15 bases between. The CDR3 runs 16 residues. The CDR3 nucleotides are TGTGCCAGTAGAGATCCCCTAGGGAGCTCCTACAATGAGCAGTTCTTC. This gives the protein CASRDPLGSSYNEQFF. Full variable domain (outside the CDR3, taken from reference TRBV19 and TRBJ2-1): DGGITQSPKYLFRKEGQNVTLSCEQNLNHDAMYWYRQDPGQGLRLIYYSQIVNDFQKGDIAEGYSVSREKKESFPLTVTSAQKNPTAFYLCASRDPLGSSYNEQFFGPGTRLTVL.

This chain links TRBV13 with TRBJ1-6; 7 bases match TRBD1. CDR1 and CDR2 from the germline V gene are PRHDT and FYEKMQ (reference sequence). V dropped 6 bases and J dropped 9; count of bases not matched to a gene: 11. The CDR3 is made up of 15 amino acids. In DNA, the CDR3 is TGTGCCAGCAGTTATAGGACAGGCGTTACTTCACCCCTCCACTTT. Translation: CASSYRTGVTSPLHF. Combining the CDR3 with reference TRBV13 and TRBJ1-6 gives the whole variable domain AAGVIQSPRHLIKEKRETATLKCYPIPRHDTVYWYQQGPGQDPQFLISFYEKMQSDKGSIPDRFSAQQFSDYHSELNMSSLELGDSALYFCASSYRTGVTSPLHFGNGTRLTVT.

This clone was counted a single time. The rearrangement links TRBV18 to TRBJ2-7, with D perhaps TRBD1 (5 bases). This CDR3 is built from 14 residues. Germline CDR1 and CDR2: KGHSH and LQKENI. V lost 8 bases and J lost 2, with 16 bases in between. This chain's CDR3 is CASQEWQGPYEQYF. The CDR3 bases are TGTGCCAGCCAGGAATGGCAGGGTCCCTACGAGCAGTACTTC.

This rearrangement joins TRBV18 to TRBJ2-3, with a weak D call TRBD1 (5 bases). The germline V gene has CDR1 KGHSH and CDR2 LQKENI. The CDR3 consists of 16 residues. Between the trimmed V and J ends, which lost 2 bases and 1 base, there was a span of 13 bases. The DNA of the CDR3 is TGTGCCAGCTCACCAGGCAGGGCGGTTGGCACAGATACGCAGTATTTT. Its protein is CASSPGRAVGTDTQYF.

The CDR3 spells CASSSQGAGNQPQHF. For the CDR3, the DNA is TGTGCCAGCAGTTCACAGGGGGCCGGCAATCAGCCCCAGCATTTT. The chain employs TRBV2 and TRBJ1-5, with TRBD1 identical over 9 bases. After removal of 5 bases from V and 2 bases from J, the junction contained 4 bases not matched to a gene. This CDR3 has 15 amino acids. Germline values: CDR1 SNHLY, CDR2 FYNNEI.

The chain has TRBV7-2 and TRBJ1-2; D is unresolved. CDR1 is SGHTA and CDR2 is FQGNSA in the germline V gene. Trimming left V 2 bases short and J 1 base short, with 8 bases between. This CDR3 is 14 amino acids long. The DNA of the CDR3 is TGTGCCAGCAGCTTATGGCAGGATAACTATGGCTACACCTTC. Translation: CASSLWQDNYGYTF.

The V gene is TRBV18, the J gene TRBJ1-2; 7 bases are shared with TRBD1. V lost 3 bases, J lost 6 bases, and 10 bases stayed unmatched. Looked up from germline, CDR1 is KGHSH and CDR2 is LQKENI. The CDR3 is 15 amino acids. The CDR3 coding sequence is TGTGCCAGCTCACCGAGACAGGGCCCCCCTAATGGCTACACCTTC. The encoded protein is CASSPRQGPPNGYTF. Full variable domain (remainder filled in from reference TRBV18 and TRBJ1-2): NAGVMQNPRHLVRRRGQEARLRCSPMKGHSHVYWYRQLPEEGLKFMVYLQKENIIDESGMPKERFSAEFPKEGPSILRIQQVVRGDSAAYFCASSPRQGPPNGYTFGSGTRLTVV.

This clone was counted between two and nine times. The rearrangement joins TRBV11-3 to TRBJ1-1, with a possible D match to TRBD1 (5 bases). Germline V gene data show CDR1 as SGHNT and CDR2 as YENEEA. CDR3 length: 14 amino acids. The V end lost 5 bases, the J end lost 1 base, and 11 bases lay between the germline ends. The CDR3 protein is CASSMRRGNTEAFF. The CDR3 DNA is TGTGCCAGCAGCATGAGGAGGGGGAACACTGAAGCTTTCTTT.

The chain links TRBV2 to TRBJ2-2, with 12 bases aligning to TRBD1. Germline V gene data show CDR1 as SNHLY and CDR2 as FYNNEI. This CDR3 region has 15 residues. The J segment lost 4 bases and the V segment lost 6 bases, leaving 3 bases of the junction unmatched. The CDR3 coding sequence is TGTGCCAGCAGCCGGGACAGGGGGCGCACCGGGGAGCTGTTTTTT. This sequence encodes CASSRDRGRTGELFF. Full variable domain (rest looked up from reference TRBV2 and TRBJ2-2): EPEVTQTPSHQVTQMGQEVILRCVPISNHLYFYWYRQILGQKVEFLVSFYNNEISEKSEIFDDQFSVERPDGSNFTLKIRSTKLEDSAMYFCASSRDRGRTGELFFGEGSRLTVL.

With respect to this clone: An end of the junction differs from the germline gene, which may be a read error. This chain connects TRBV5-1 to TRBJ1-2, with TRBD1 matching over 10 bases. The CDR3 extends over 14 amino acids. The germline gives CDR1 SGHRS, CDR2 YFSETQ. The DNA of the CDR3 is TGCGCCAGCAGCTTGAGTGGGACAGGGGACGAGGGGTACTTC. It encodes CASSLSGTGDEGYF.

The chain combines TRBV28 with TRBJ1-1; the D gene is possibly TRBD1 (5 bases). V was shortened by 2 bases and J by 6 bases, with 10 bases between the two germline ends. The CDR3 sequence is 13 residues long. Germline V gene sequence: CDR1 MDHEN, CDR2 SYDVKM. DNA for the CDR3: TGTGCCAGCAGTTTACCAGGGTACGCTGAAGCTTTCTTT. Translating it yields CASSLPGYAEAFF.

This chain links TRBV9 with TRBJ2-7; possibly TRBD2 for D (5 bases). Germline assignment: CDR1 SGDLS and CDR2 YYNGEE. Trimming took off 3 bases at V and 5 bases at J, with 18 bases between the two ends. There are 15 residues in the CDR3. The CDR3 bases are TGTGCCAGCAGCGCGGAACCCGGGATCGAGCACGAGCAGTACTTC. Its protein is CASSAEPGIEHEQYF.

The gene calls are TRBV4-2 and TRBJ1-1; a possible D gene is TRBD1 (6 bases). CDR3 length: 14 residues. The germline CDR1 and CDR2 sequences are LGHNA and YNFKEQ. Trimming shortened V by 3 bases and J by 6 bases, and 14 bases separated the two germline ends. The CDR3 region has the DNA TGTGCCAGCAGCCAGACCGGTGGGGGCGCTGAAGCTTTCTTT. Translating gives CASSQTGGGAEAFF.

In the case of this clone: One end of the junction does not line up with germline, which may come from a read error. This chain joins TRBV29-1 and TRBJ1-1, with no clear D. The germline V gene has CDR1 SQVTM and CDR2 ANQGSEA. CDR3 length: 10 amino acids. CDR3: CAGENTEAFF. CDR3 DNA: TGTGCCGGGGAGAACACTGAAGCTTTCTTT.

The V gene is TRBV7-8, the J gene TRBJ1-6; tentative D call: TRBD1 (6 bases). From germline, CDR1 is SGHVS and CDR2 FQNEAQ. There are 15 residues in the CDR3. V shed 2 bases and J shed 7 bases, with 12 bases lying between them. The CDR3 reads CASSLSHRENSPLHF. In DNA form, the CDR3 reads TGTGCCAGCAGCTTATCACACAGGGAGAATTCACCCCTCCACTTT.

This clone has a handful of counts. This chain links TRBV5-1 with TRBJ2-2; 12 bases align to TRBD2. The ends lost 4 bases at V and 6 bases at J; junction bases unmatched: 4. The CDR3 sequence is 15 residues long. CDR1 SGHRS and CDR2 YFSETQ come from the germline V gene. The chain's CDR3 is CASSRLAGVSGELFF. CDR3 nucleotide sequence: TGCGCCAGCAGCAGACTAGCGGGAGTCTCCGGGGAGCTGTTTTTT. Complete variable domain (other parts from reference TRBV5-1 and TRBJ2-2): KAGVTQTPRYLIKTRGQQVTLSCSPISGHRSVSWYQQTPGQGLQFLFEYFSETQRNKGNFPGRFSGRQFSNSRSEMNVSTLELGDSALYLCASSRLAGVSGELFFGEGSRLTVL.

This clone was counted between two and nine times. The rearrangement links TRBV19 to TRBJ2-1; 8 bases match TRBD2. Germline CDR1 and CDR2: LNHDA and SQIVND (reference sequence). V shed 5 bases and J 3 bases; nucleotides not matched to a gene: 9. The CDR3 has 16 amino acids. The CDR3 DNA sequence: TGTGCCAGTAGTCCTCGGGAGGGCAGGCTCTACAATGAGCAGTTCTTC. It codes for CASSPREGRLYNEQFF.

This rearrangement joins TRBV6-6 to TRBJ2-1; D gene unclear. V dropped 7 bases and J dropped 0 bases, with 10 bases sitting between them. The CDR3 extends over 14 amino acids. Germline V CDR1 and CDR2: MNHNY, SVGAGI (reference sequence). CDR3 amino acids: CASKVTSSYNEQFF. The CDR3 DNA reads TGTGCCAGCAAGGTAACGAGCTCCTACAATGAGCAGTTCTTC.

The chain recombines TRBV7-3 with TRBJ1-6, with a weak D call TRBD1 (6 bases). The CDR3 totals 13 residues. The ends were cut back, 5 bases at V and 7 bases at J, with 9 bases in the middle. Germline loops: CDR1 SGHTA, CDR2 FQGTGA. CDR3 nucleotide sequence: TGTGCCAGCAGCGGGGGCCTAAATTCACCCCTCCACTTT. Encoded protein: CASSGGLNSPLHF.

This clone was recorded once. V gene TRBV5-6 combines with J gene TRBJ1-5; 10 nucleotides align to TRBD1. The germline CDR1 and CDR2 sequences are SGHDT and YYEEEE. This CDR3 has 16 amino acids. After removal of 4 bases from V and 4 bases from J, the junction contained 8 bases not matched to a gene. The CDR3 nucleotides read TGTGCCAGCAGCACCCGGGACAGGGGCCAAAATCAGCCCCAGCATTTT. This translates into CASSTRDRGQNQPQHF.

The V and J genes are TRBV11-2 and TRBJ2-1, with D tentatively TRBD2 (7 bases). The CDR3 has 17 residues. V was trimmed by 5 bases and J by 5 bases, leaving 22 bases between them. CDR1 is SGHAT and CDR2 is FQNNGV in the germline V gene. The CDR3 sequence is CASSPLAGALGDNEQFF. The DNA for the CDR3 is TGTGCCAGCAGCCCCCTTGCGGGGGCACTGGGGGACAATGAGCAGTTCTTC.

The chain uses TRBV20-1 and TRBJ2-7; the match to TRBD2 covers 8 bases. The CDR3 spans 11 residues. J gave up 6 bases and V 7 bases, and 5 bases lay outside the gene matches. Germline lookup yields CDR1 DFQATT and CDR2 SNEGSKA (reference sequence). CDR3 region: CSGGLASEQYF. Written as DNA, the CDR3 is TGCAGTGGCGGACTAGCTTCCGAGCAGTACTTC.